Each of the 13 T cell receptor beta chains below was sequenced from the same sample in a study of immune characterization of retroperitoneal liposarcoma. Using its own MiXCR run on the PCR reads, TCRdb lists one record per CDR3 protein. The table includes a few thousand distinct CDR3 sequences, roughly 26% detected once. Sequencing used tumor tissue. All receptors come from a female donor with retroperitoneal liposarcoma.

The rearrangement links TRBV6-2 or TRBV6-3 to TRBJ1-5, with a weak D call TRBD1 (5 bases). CDR1 and CDR2 from the germline V gene are MNHEY and SVGEGT. The CDR3 contains 16 residues. The V and J ends lost 0 bases and 0 bases respectively, with 9 bases between them. The CDR3, as DNA: TGTGCCAGCAGTTACTCGACGGGGGGTAGCAATCAGCCCCAGCATTTT. Its translation is CASSYSTGGSNQPQHF.

This clonotype is medium-sized. The gene calls are TRBV12-3 or TRBV12-4 and TRBJ1-1; D gene uncertain. Trimming cost V 3 bases and J 0 bases, with 5 bases left between them. CDR3 size: 13 residues. CDR3 amino acids: CASSLEMNTEAFF. The CDR3 DNA reads TGTGCCAGCAGTTTGGAGATGAACACTGAAGCTTTCTTT.

This clonotype was recorded a few times. The V call is TRBV7-2, the J call TRBJ2-1; the D is unclear. The J call could be wrong; TRBJ2-7 is a better fit for the DNA end. Germline V CDR1 and CDR2: SGHTA, FQGNSA. The CDR3 runs 15 residues. DNA of the CDR3: TGTGCCAGCACCATGGCCCTCGGGCCCTACTACGAGCAGTACTTC. It yields the protein CASTMALGPYYEQYF.

Sample share makes this clonotype medium-sized. The chain joins TRBV7-2 to TRBJ2-4; 8 bases are shared with TRBD1. The end of the DNA is better explained by TRBJ2-5, so the J call may be wrong. The CDR3 loop spans 15 amino acids. In germline, CDR1 is SGHTA, CDR2 FQGNSA. The CDR3 region is CASSLRTGNQETQYF. CDR3 nucleotides: TGTGCCAGCAGCTTAAGGACAGGGAATCAAGAGACCCAGTACTTC.

The chain uses TRBV6-1 and TRBJ2-1; 7 nucleotides agree with TRBD1. The J call could be wrong; TRBJ2-5 is a better fit for the DNA end. In germline, CDR1 is MNHNS, CDR2 SASEGT. The CDR3 covers 14 residues. The CDR3 coding sequence is TGTGCCAGCACTAAGACGGGACAGCAAGAGACCCAGTACTTC. It specifies CASTKTGQQETQYF.

This clonotype was found a few times. The chain joins TRBV27 to TRBJ2-1, with D tentatively TRBD1 or TRBD2 (5 bases each). V lost 4 bases and J lost 5, with 12 bases in between. Germline CDR1 reads MNHEY; CDR2 reads SMNVEV (reference sequence). The CDR3 consists of 14 residues. The CDR3 nucleotides read TGTGCCAGCAGTTGGGACGGAGAGAACAATGAGCAGTTCTTC. This encodes CASSWDGENNEQFF.

A few counts support this clonotype. The V gene is TRBV27, the J gene TRBJ2-3; 7 bases fit TRBD1. From germline, CDR1 is MNHEY and CDR2 SMNVEV (reference sequence). The trim removed 1 base at V and 0 bases at J, leaving 10 bases unmatched. The CDR3 runs 18 residues. The CDR3 nucleotides are TGTGCCAGCAGTTTATACGACATAGGGGGCTCTAGCACAGATACGCAGTATTTT. This gives the protein CASSLYDIGGSSTDTQYF.

On this clonotype: It is likely a read error, because the conserved phenylalanine at the end of the CDR3 is missing. The limits of the CDR3 on the DNA are not certain, so only TCRdb's listed CDR3 is given. CDR3 amino acids: CASSESTGVGYEQYFGA. This chain joins TRBV6-2 or TRBV6-3 and TRBJ2-6; the table gives TRBD1 as D, unverified against the DNA. Both ends counted, the CDR3 spans 17 residues. Germline lookup yields CDR1 MNHEY and CDR2 SVGEGT.

Relative to its sample, this clonotype is medium-sized. Compared with germline, one end of the junction differs, possibly owing to a read error. The chain uses TRBV15 and TRBJ2-1; D possibly corresponds to TRBD2 (6 bases). Per the germline V gene, CDR1 is LNHNV and CDR2 is YYDKDF (reference sequence). This CDR3 has 13 residues. This CDR3 is CATSRDPGRGIHF. CDR3 sequence (DNA): TGTGCCACCAGCAGAGATCCAGGCCGGGGGATCCACTTC.

This chain connects TRBV20-1 to TRBJ2-4; TRBD1 matches at 7 bases. With the DNA end fitting TRBJ2-7 better, the J assignment may be wrong. There are 15 residues in the CDR3. Germline loops: CDR1 DFQATT, CDR2 SNEGSKA (reference sequence). The CDR3 bases are TGCAGTGCCGCTCTCAACAGGGGTGGCTCCTACGAGCAGTACTTC. Encoded protein: CSAALNRGGSYEQYF.

This clonotype has just a few counts. The rearrangement joins TRBV6-1 to TRBJ2-3; D remains ambiguous. CDR1 is MNHNS and CDR2 is SASEGT in the germline V gene. The CDR3 has 18 amino acids. The V end was cut by 1 base, the J end by 2 bases, with 19 bases between. For the CDR3, the DNA is TGTGCCAGCAGTGAAGGCTCGAACAGAAGAATTTTCACAGATACGCAGTATTTT. It is translated as CASSEGSNRRIFTDTQYF.

By its share, this clonotype is medium-sized. The V and J genes are TRBV6-1 and TRBJ2-1; D tentatively fits TRBD1 or TRBD2 (5 bases each). Trimming removed 5 bases from V and 0 bases from J, with 8 bases in between. CDR3 size: 14 residues. Germline-derived CDR1 and CDR2 are MNHNS and SASEGT. Here the CDR3 reads CASSLRGSYNEQFF. CDR3 bases: TGTGCCAGCAGTCTGAGGGGCTCCTACAATGAGCAGTTCTTC.

This clonotype is classed as medium-sized. This CDR3 is CASTLDRGRTGELFF. DNA for the CDR3: TGTGCCAGCACCTTGGACAGGGGAAGGACCGGGGAGCTGTTTTTT. The chain combines TRBV6-1 with TRBJ2-2; 9 nucleotides align to TRBD1. This CDR3 is 15 amino acids long. CDR1 is MNHNS, CDR2 SASEGT, per germline. The trim removed 7 bases at V and 5 bases at J, leaving 8 bases unmatched.